This paragraph reports one T cell receptor (beta chain). This sample was taken from a study of blood T cell repertoires in COVID-19. As for the study in general: Both acute and convalescent COVID-19 samples were obtained from the United States, Italy and Spain. T cells, B-cell-depleted T cells, or PBMCs supplied cDNA or gDNA.

Germline CDR1 MNHNS, CDR2 SASEGT. After removal of 1 base from V and 5 bases from J, the junction contained 3 bases not matched to a gene. The CDR3 totals 14 residues. TCRdb keeps only in-frame clones here, not all; method: immunoSEQ multiplex PCR. The data contain about 240,000 clones, around 86% of them singletons. Membership in each cohort depended on participant-reported clinical history. This chain connects TRBV6-1 to TRBJ2-3; TRBD1 matches at 7 bases. The TCR was taken from a woman aged 35 to 49 with acute COVID-19. Sequenced material: PBMCs or T cells enriched from blood (not recorded which). The DNA for the CDR3 is TGTGCCAGCAGTGAAGGGCAGGGGGTAGATACGCAGTATTTT. It translates to CASSEGQGVDTQYF.